Below, 23 T cell receptor beta chains from the same sample are listed, as sequenced in a study of T cells in Graves' hyperthyroidism and ophthalmopathy. Authors of the study amplified TCR beta CDR3 regions from RNA transcripts. With the HTBI primer set, the TCR CDR3 went through a first round of RT-PCR. Via MiXCR, TCRdb re-called the multiplex PCR reads, giving one row per CDR3 protein. The sample consists of nearly 600,000 distinct CDR3 sequences, approximately 15% of them appearing once. The sample comprised blood. The receptors derive from a young woman with Graves' hyperthyroidism that later progressed to Graves' ophthalmopathy.

This clonotype was detected ten times or more. The chain is built from TRBV12-3 or TRBV12-4 and TRBJ2-7; 9 bases are shared with TRBD1. V gave up 7 bases and J gave up 1 base; unmatched junction bases: 5. The CDR3 spans 14 residues. The CDR3: CASTAGQGSYEQYF. CDR3 sequence (DNA): TGTGCCAGCACCGCCGGACAGGGGTCCTACGAGCAGTACTTC.

There are many counts of this clonotype. The rearrangement links TRBV5-6 to TRBJ2-7; 8 nucleotides align to TRBD1. Unmatched junction bases numbered 8, after V lost 4 bases and J lost 2 bases. Germline assignment: CDR1 SGHDT and CDR2 YYEEEE. The CDR3 contains 15 residues. Here the CDR3 DNA reads TGTGCCAGCAGCCCGGACAGGGACCCCGCCTACGAGCAGTACTTC. Translation: CASSPDRDPAYEQYF.

The table lists this clonotype with many counts. This rearrangement joins TRBV28 to TRBJ2-4; weak D call: TRBD2 (6 bases). In germline, CDR1 is MDHEN, CDR2 SYDVKM. CDR3 length equals 16 residues. Trimming pared 6 bases from V and 0 bases from J, leaving 15 bases between. CDR3 DNA sequence: TGTGCCAGCAGCCTGAGGCTAGCGTCAGCCAAAAACATTCAGTACTTC. It encodes CASSLRLASAKNIQYF.

Regarding this clonotype: Since the CDR3 does not end with the conserved phenylalanine or tryptophan, this likely comes from a read error. The chain carries TRBV20-1 and TRBJ2-7, with D perhaps matching TRBD2 (6 bases). Trimming cost V 0 bases and J 4 bases, with 7 bases left between them. The CDR3 consists of 12 residues. CDR1 and CDR2 from the germline V gene are DFQATT and SNEGSKA (reference sequence). Written as DNA, the CDR3 is TGCAGTGCTAGAGAAAGCGGGTACGAGCAGTACTCC. Protein: CSARESGYEQYS.

V is TRBV6-2 or TRBV6-3 and J is TRBJ2-1; D ambiguous. Between the trimmed V and J ends, which lost 10 bases and 9 bases, there was a span of 13 bases. The CDR3 extends over 11 amino acids. Germline CDR1 is MNHEY and CDR2 is SVGEGT. This CDR3 reads CAIFYTGEQFF. CDR3 sequence (DNA): TGTGCCATATTCTACACGGGTGAGCAGTTCTTC.

The genes are TRBV7-2 and TRBJ2-2; possibly TRBD2 for D (5 bases). Germline CDR1 SGHTA, CDR2 FQGNSA. The CDR3 is made up of 15 amino acids. Deletions cut 6 bases from V and 2 bases from J, with 13 bases between. CDR3 bases: TGTACCAGCAGGCCCGGACTGGCCAACACCGGGGAGCTGTTTTTT. It is translated as CTSRPGLANTGELFF.

This clonotype has ten or more counts. The V and J genes are TRBV7-9 and TRBJ1-2; 7 positions match TRBD1. The CDR3 runs 15 residues. Germline CDR1 is SEHNR and CDR2 is FQNEAQ (reference sequence). V was clipped by 5 bases and J by 5 bases; unmatched bases: 11. The CDR3 here is CASSNPPDRDYGYTF. In DNA form, the CDR3 reads TGTGCCAGCAGCAACCCCCCCGACAGGGATTATGGCTACACCTTC.

The V gene is TRBV7-9, the J gene TRBJ2-2, with TRBD2 matching over 7 bases. Trimming at V came to 2 bases and at J to 7 bases, leaving 4 bases not matched to a gene. CDR3 length equals 14 residues. The germline CDR1 and CDR2 sequences are SEHNR and FQNEAQ (reference sequence). The CDR3 protein is CASSLSGASGELFF. CDR3 DNA: TGTGCCAGCAGCTTAAGCGGGGCGAGCGGGGAGCTGTTTTTT. Together with reference TRBV7-9 and TRBJ2-2, the CDR3 gives the full variable domain: DTGVSQNPRHKITKRGQNVTFRCDPISEHNRLYWYRQTLGQGPEFLTYFQNEAQLEKSRLLSDRFSAERPKGSFSTLEIQRTEQGDSAMYLCASSLSGASGELFFGEGSRLTVL.

This clonotype was seen at least ten times. V usage is TRBV14 and J usage is TRBJ2-3, with 7 bases that match TRBD2. CDR3 length equals 16 residues. J gave up 0 bases and V 4 bases, and 7 bases lay outside the gene matches. CDR1 is SGHDN and CDR2 is FVKESK in the germline V gene. CDR3 DNA: TGTGCCAGCAGCCCCCAACTAGCGTCAAGCACAGATACGCAGTATTTT. This translates into CASSPQLASSTDTQYF.

This clonotype was seen many times. The chain employs TRBV19 and TRBJ1-1, with a possible D match to TRBD1 (6 bases). CDR3 length: 16 residues. V was pared by 7 bases and J by 4 bases, with 22 bases between. Per germline, CDR1 LNHDA and CDR2 SQIVND (reference sequence). CDR3 in amino acids: CASTTFAGGWVTEAFF. In nucleotides, the CDR3 is TGTGCCAGTACCACTTTCGCGGGGGGCTGGGTCACTGAAGCTTTCTTT.

This clonotype occurred many times. The genes are TRBV30 and TRBJ2-5, with a weak D call TRBD2 (5 bases). The V gene's germline CDR1 is GTSNPN and CDR2 SVGIG (reference sequence). This CDR3 spans 13 amino acids. V was pared by 4 bases and J by 1 base, with 10 bases between. As DNA, the CDR3 is TGTGCCTGGAAGGGAGCAGGCCAAGAGACCCAGTACTTC. Encoded protein: CAWKGAGQETQYF. Looking up the rest from reference TRBV30 and TRBJ2-5 gives the full variable domain: SQTIHQWPATLVQPVGSPLSLECTVEGTSNPNLYWYRQAAGRGLQLLFYSVGIGQISSEVPQNLSASRPQDRQFILSSKKLLLSDSGFYLCAWKGAGQETQYFGPGTRLLVL.

Regarding this clonotype: Just one base apart from a much larger clone, this may be a read error. V usage is TRBV30 and J usage is TRBJ2-7; 12 bases agree with TRBD1. Germline CDR1 reads GTSNPN; CDR2 reads SVGIG (reference sequence). This CDR3 is 12 amino acids long. The CDR3 sequence is CAWGTGGYEEYF. CDR3 in DNA: TGTGCCTGGGGGACAGGGGGCTACGAGGAGTACTTC.

The chain couples TRBV6-8 to TRBJ2-7, with 11 bases identical to TRBD2. Germline V gene lookup returns CDR1 MNHGY and CDR2 SAAAGT. The CDR3 is 18 residues long. V was clipped by 0 bases and J by 0 bases; unmatched bases: 7. CDR3 residues: CASSYSGTSGGSSYEQYF. As DNA, the CDR3 is TGTGCCAGCAGTTACTCCGGGACTAGCGGAGGAAGCTCCTACGAGCAGTACTTC.

This clonotype appeared many times. The chain is built from TRBV12-5 and TRBJ2-7; possible D gene TRBD2, 6 bases. The CDR3 has 15 residues. V dropped 6 bases and J dropped 1 base, with 16 bases sitting between them. Germline lookup yields CDR1 LGHNT and CDR2 FRNRAP. This chain's CDR3 is CASGLPPGDSYEQYF. DNA of the CDR3: TGTGCTAGTGGACTCCCGCCGGGGGATTCCTACGAGCAGTACTTC.

This clonotype was counted between two and nine times. The chain links TRBV20-1 to TRBJ1-1, with a possible D match to TRBD1 (5 bases). With 4 bases removed from V and 7 bases from J, the gap between germline ends came to 10 bases. Germline CDR1 is DFQATT and CDR2 is SNEGSKA (reference sequence). The CDR3 extends over 11 amino acids. DNA for the CDR3: TGCAGTGCTATGGGGACCCTTGAAGCTTTCTTT. Its translation is CSAMGTLEAFF.

This clonotype was seen many times. The rearrangement links TRBV15 to TRBJ2-7, with no clear D. CDR1 is LNHNV, CDR2 YYDKDF, per germline (reference sequence). V was trimmed by 3 bases and J by 6 bases, leaving 18 bases between them. The CDR3 totals 15 residues. CDR3 in amino acids: CATSRDLTNSFEQYF. The CDR3, as DNA: TGTGCCACCAGCAGGGATCTAACTAACAGTTTCGAGCAGTACTTC.

This clonotype was detected ten times or more. V gene TRBV15 combines with J gene TRBJ2-1; 8 nucleotides agree with TRBD2. CDR3 length equals 17 residues. Germline lookup yields CDR1 LNHNV and CDR2 YYDKDF (reference sequence). V trimming: 3 bases; J trimming: 6 bases; junction bases outside the gene matches: 13. CDR3 residues: CATSRGPRGGRTNEQFF. CDR3 in DNA: TGTGCCACCAGCAGGGGCCCCCGGGGCGGGAGGACCAATGAGCAGTTCTTC.

The chain carries TRBV11-2 and TRBJ1-3, with a possible D match to TRBD1 (5 bases). Germline values: CDR1 SGHAT, CDR2 FQNNGV. V was clipped by 0 bases and J by 2 bases, with 17 bases between them. The CDR3 is made up of 18 amino acids. The CDR3 reads CASSLDIGAALAGNTIYF. CDR3 coding DNA: TGTGCCAGCAGCTTAGATATAGGGGCGGCCCTCGCTGGAAACACCATATATTTT.

This clonotype was recorded many times. The DNA of the CDR3 is TGCGCCAGCAGCCAAGTTCTGGGAGAAAAACTGTTTTTT. Translated, it gives CASSQVLGEKLFF. This sequence joins TRBV4-1 and TRBJ1-4; D call uncertain. The germline V and J ends were trimmed by 1 base and 8 bases, with 8 bases remaining between them. In germline, CDR1 is MGHRA, CDR2 YSYEKL. This CDR3 spans 13 amino acids.

In this sample, this clonotype turned up a few times. This sequence joins TRBV7-3 and TRBJ2-7, with D possibly being TRBD1 or TRBD2 (5 bases each). Germline V gene sequence: CDR1 SGHTA, CDR2 FQGTGA. The CDR3 runs 15 residues. With 5 bases removed from V and 4 bases from J, the gap between germline ends came to 18 bases. CDR3 bases: TGTGCCAGCAGCCCAGGGCCCGGGGACGGTTACGAGCAGTACTTC. It is translated as CASSPGPGDGYEQYF. Based on the CDR3 plus reference TRBV7-3 and TRBJ2-7, the full variable domain is GAGVSQTPSNKVTEKGKYVELRCDPISGHTALYWYRQSLGQGPEFLIYFQGTGAADDSGLPNDRFFAVRPEGSVSTLKIQRTERGDSAVYLCASSPGPGDGYEQYFGPGTRLTVT.

The chain recombines TRBV18 with TRBJ1-1; TRBD1 aligns across 7 bases. The germline gives CDR1 KGHSH, CDR2 LQKENI. The V gene end was trimmed by 11 bases and the J gene end by 0 bases; junction bases not matched to a gene: 9. The CDR3 totals 14 residues. CDR3 region: CASGQEIMNTEAFF. DNA of the CDR3: TGTGCCTCCGGACAGGAGATCATGAACACTGAAGCTTTCTTT. Full variable domain (remainder filled in from reference TRBV18 and TRBJ1-1): NAGVMQNPRHLVRRRGQEARLRCSPMKGHSHVYWYRQLPEEGLKFMVYLQKENIIDESGMPKERFSAEFPKEGPSILRIQQVVRGDSAAYFCASGQEIMNTEAFFGQGTRLTVV.

The chain is built from TRBV5-5 and TRBJ2-1; D assignment may be TRBD1 or TRBD2 (7 bases each). V was shortened by 6 bases and J by 5 bases, with 15 bases between the two germline ends. The CDR3 runs 14 residues. Germline V gene data show CDR1 as SGHKS and CDR2 as YYEKEE (reference sequence). The DNA of the CDR3 is TGTGCCAGCACCAGGGGGGGGGGGAACAATGAGCAGTTCTTC. Translated, it gives CASTRGGGNNEQFF.

This clonotype has a handful of counts. A read error may be the cause here, since a much bigger clone is one base away. The chain has TRBV11-3 and TRBJ1-1; D is undetermined. Trimming took off 4 bases at V and 6 bases at J, with 9 bases between the two ends. The CDR3 totals 12 residues. The V gene's germline CDR1 is SGHNT and CDR2 YENEEA. The CDR3 here is CASSWRAPEAFF. DNA of the CDR3: TGTGCCAGCAGCTGGAGGGCTCCTGAAGCTTTCTTT.